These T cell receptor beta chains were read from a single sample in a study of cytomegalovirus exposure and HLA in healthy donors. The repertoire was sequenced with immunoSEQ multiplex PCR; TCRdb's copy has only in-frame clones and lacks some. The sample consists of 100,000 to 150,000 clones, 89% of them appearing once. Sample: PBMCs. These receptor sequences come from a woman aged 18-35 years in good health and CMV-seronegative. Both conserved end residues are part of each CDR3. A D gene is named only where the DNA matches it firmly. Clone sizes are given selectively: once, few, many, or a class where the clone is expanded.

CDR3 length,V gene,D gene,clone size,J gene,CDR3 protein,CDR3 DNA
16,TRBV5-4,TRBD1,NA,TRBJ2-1,CASSLGTGVLGNEQFF,TGTGCCAGCAGCTTGGGAACAGGGGTTCTGGGCAATGAGCAGTTCTTC
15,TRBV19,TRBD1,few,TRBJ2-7,CASSISRTGAYEQYF,TGTGCCAGTAGTATATCCCGGACAGGGGCCTACGAGCAGTACTTC
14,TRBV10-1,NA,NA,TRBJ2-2,CASSDGRSDGELFF,TGCGCCAGCAGTGATGGCAGGTCGGACGGGGAGCTGTTTTTT
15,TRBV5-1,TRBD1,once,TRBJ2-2,CASSSGTGHTGELFF,TGCGCCAGCAGCTCCGGGACAGGGCACACCGGGGAGCTGTTTTTT
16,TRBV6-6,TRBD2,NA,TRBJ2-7,CASSPSKTSGMAEQYF,TGTGCCAGCAGCCCATCCAAAACTAGCGGGATGGCCGAGCAGTACTTC
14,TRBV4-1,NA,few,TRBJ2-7,CASSQGRRSDEQYF,TGCGCCAGCAGCCAAGGGCGACGGAGCGACGAGCAGTACTTC
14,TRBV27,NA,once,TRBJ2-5,CASSSEVAEGTQYF,TGTGCCAGCAGTTCCGAGGTGGCTGAGGGGACCCAGTACTTC
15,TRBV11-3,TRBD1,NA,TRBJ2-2,CASSLGQANTGELFF,TGTGCCAGCAGCTTGGGACAGGCGAACACCGGGGAGCTGTTTTTT
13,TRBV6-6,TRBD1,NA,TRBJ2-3,CASSPQGTDTQYF,TGTGCCAGCAGCCCACAGGGGACAGATACGCAGTATTTT
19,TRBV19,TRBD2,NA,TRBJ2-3,CASSIAFGTSGRSPDTQYF,TGTGCCAGTAGTATCGCTTTCGGGACTAGCGGGAGATCTCCAGATACGCAGTATTTT
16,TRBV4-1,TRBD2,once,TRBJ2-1,CASSQASGRDYNEQFF,TGCGCCAGCAGCCAAGCCAGCGGGAGGGATTACAATGAGCAGTTCTTC
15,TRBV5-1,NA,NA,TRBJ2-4,CASSLPGLAKNIQYF,TGCGCCAGCAGCTTGCCAGGACTAGCCAAAAACATTCAGTACTTC
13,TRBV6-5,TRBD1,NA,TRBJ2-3,CASSRTGGDTQYF,TGTGCCAGCAGCCGTACAGGGGGAGATACGCAGTATTTT
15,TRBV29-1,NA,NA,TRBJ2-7,CSVEDGKPGAYEQYF,TGCAGCGTTGAAGATGGGAAGCCGGGAGCCTACGAGCAGTACTTC
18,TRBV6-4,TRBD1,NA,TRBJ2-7,CASSGGTGLQAASYEQYF,TGTGCCAGCAGTGGGGGGACAGGTTTGCAAGCGGCTTCCTACGAGCAGTACTTC
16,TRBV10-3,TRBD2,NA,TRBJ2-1,CAISEPSGSRYNEQFF,TGTGCCATCAGTGAGCCCAGCGGGAGCCGATACAATGAGCAGTTCTTC
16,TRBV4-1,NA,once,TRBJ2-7,CASSQERQLSTYEQYF,TGCGCCAGCAGCCAAGAGCGACAGTTATCAACCTACGAGCAGTACTTC
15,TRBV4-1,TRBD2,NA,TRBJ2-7,CASSQESGRTYEQYF,TGCGCCAGCAGCCAAGAAAGCGGGAGGACCTACGAGCAGTACTTC
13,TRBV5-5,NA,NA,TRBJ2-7,CASSLEGSAEQYF,TGTGCCAGCAGCTTGGAAGGTAGCGCCGAGCAGTACTTC
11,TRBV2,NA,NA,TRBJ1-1,CASSDVYEAFF,TGTGCCAGCAGTGATGTGTATGAAGCTTTCTTT
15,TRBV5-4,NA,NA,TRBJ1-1,CASSYYGGRNTEAFF,TGTGCCAGCAGCTACTACGGGGGACGGAACACTGAAGCTTTCTTT
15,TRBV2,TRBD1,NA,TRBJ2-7,CASSEVGGRSYEQYF,TGTGCCAGCAGTGAAGTAGGGGGCAGGTCCTACGAGCAGTACTTC
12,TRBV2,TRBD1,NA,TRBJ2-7,CASRRTGAEQYF,TGTGCCAGCAGGCGGACAGGGGCCGAGCAGTACTTC
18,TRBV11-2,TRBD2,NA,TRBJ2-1,CASSLETSGVPIYNEQFF,TGTGCCAGCAGCTTAGAAACTAGCGGAGTCCCTATTTACAATGAGCAGTTCTTC